These 32 T cell receptor beta chains were all obtained from the same sample, sequenced in a study of blood T cell repertoires in COVID-19. The data were produced by immunoSEQ multiplex PCR, yet TCRdb's version contains in-frame clones alone and is incomplete. The table shows fewer than 300,000 clones, with under 90% occurring only once. The sequenced sample was peripheral blood. The receptor source for this set is an older woman with active or convalescent COVID-19.

This clone was counted a single time. The rearrangement uses TRBV6-6 and TRBJ1-1, with D unresolved. V lost 8 bases and J lost 5, with 15 bases in between. The CDR3 runs to 13 residues. Germline V lookup: CDR1 MNHNY, CDR2 SVGAGI (reference sequence). Written as DNA, the CDR3 is TGTGCCAGCGGGCAAAACGAGGGAACTGAAGCTTTCTTT. This translates into CASGQNEGTEAFF.

The chain is built from TRBV19 and TRBJ1-2; 8 bases agree with TRBD1. CDR3 length equals 15 residues. Germline V gene sequence: CDR1 LNHDA, CDR2 SQIVND (reference sequence). With V trimmed by 3 bases and J by 3 bases, 6 bases remained unmatched. CDR3 sequence reads: CASSMIQGADYGYTF. The CDR3 DNA sequence: TGTGCCAGTAGTATGATTCAGGGGGCGGACTATGGCTACACCTTC. The full variable domain, its missing parts supplied by reference TRBV19 and TRBJ1-2, is DGGITQSPKYLFRKEGQNVTLSCEQNLNHDAMYWYRQDPGQGLRLIYYSQIVNDFQKGDIAEGYSVSREKKESFPLTVTSAQKNPTAFYLCASSMIQGADYGYTFGSGTRLTVV.

The V gene is TRBV25-1, the J gene TRBJ2-5; 8 nucleotides agree with TRBD1. The CDR3 has 14 amino acids. J was trimmed by 4 bases and V by 1 base; bases with no gene match: 2. From germline, CDR1 is MGHDK and CDR2 SYGVNS. This chain's CDR3 is CASSESQGAETQYF. CDR3 nucleotide sequence: TGTGCCAGCAGTGAATCCCAGGGGGCAGAGACCCAGTACTTC.

There are a few counts of this clone. The V gene is TRBV5-4, the J gene TRBJ2-1; TRBD1 aligns across 9 bases. Germline values: CDR1 SGHNT, CDR2 YYREEE (reference sequence). After removal of 2 bases from V and 5 bases from J, the junction contained 5 bases not matched to a gene. This CDR3 has 15 residues. The DNA of the CDR3 is TGTGCCAGCAGCTTAGCGGGACAGGGAAACAATGAGCAGTTCTTC. It specifies CASSLAGQGNNEQFF.

The chain uses TRBV6-4 and TRBJ1-1, with 7 positions matching TRBD1. This CDR3 comprises 15 residues. Germline V gene sequence: CDR1 MRHNA, CDR2 SNTAGT. After removal of 6 bases from V and 3 bases from J, the junction contained 10 bases not matched to a gene. This CDR3 reads CASREQGMADTEAFF. The DNA for the CDR3 is TGTGCCAGCAGGGAACAGGGGATGGCGGACACTGAAGCTTTCTTT.

This clone was counted only a few times. This rearrangement joins TRBV27 to TRBJ1-5, with D maybe TRBD1 (6 bases). Germline V CDR1 and CDR2: MNHEY, SMNVEV (reference sequence). The V end was cut by 6 bases, the J end by 0 bases, with 12 bases between. The CDR3 length is 15 residues. CDR3 sequence (DNA): TGTGCCAGCAGCAGGGCCAGGGGTAGCAATCAGCCCCAGCATTTT. It yields the protein CASSRARGSNQPQHF.

V usage is TRBV30 and J usage is TRBJ1-6, with TRBD1 identical over 8 bases. This CDR3 is 17 amino acids long. With 2 bases clipped from V and 7 bases from J, the junction kept 13 bases outside the gene matches. The V gene's germline CDR1 is GTSNPN and CDR2 SVGIG (reference sequence). The CDR3 sequence: CAWSRDLWQGANSPLHF. CDR3 nucleotides: TGTGCCTGGAGTCGGGACCTTTGGCAGGGGGCGAATTCACCCCTCCACTTT. Filled out from reference TRBV30 and TRBJ1-6, the complete variable domain reads SQTIHQWPATLVQPVGSPLSLECTVEGTSNPNLYWYRQAAGRGLQLLFYSVGIGQISSEVPQNLSASRPQDRQFILSSKKLLLSDSGFYLCAWSRDLWQGANSPLHFGNGTRLTVT.

DNA for the CDR3: TGTGCCGAACAGACAGCCGGGTGGGGCTACACCTTC. Amino acids: CAEQTAGWGYTF. J is TRBJ1-2 and V is TRBV2; D perhaps matches TRBD1 (5 bases). CDR1 and CDR2 (germline): SNHLY, FYNNEI. The CDR3 length is 12 residues. V was shortened by 11 bases and J by 8 bases, with 18 bases between the two germline ends.

The chain has TRBV10-3 and TRBJ1-6; D is unresolved. The CDR3 totals 14 residues. V lost 3 bases, J lost 5 bases, and 8 bases lay in between. Germline lookup yields CDR1 ENHRY and CDR2 SYGVKD. The DNA of the CDR3 is TGTGCCATCAGTGAAGGACTGGATAATTCACCCCTCCACTTT. This translates into CAISEGLDNSPLHF.

The CDR3 coding sequence is TGTGCCAGCAGCTTCGTGACAGGGTTTGAGTCGCGAGAGACCCAGTACTTC. It specifies CASSFVTGFESRETQYF. The chain couples TRBV5-6 to TRBJ2-5, with TRBD1 matching over 7 bases. CDR1 is SGHDT, CDR2 YYEEEE, per germline. Unmatched junction bases numbered 14, after V lost 2 bases and J lost 4 bases. The CDR3 has 17 residues. The full variable domain, with the rest looked up from reference TRBV5-6 and TRBJ2-5, is DAGVTQSPTHLIKTRGQQVTLRCSPKSGHDTVSWYQQALGQGPQFIFQYYEEEERQRGNFPDRFSGHQFPNYSSELNVNALLLGDSALYLCASSFVTGFESRETQYFGPGTRLLVL.

This clone is a singleton in its sample. The rearrangement joins TRBV2 to TRBJ2-5; 9 bases are a match to TRBD1. V shed 7 bases, J shed 4 bases, and the junction held 13 bases outside the gene matches. The CDR3 contains 16 residues. Germline-derived CDR1 and CDR2 are SNHLY and FYNNEI. CDR3 region: CASNILGGQGRETQYF. CDR3 nucleotide sequence: TGTGCCAGCAACATCCTGGGGGGACAGGGACGAGAGACCCAGTACTTC.

This chain connects TRBV9 to TRBJ1-2; D possibly corresponds to TRBD1 (6 bases). V was trimmed by 2 bases and J by 8 bases, leaving 13 bases between them. The length of the CDR3 is 13 residues. Germline lookup yields CDR1 SGDLS and CDR2 YYNGEE. The CDR3 loop is CASSVLPGGGYTF. In DNA, the CDR3 is TGTGCCAGCAGCGTCCTCCCTGGGGGCGGCTACACCTTC.

The CDR3 sequence is CASSPPTSGGPTDTQYF. The CDR3 coding sequence is TGTGCCAGTAGTCCGCCGACTAGCGGGGGGCCAACAGATACGCAGTATTTT. The V call is TRBV19, the J call TRBJ2-3, with TRBD2 identical over 13 bases. CDR1 is LNHDA and CDR2 is SQIVND in the germline V gene (reference sequence). The CDR3 has 17 residues. V shed 5 bases, J shed 3 bases, and the junction held 8 bases outside the gene matches.

This chain uses TRBV27 with TRBJ2-7; 15 positions match TRBD2. The CDR3 totals 18 residues. With V trimmed by 6 bases and J by 6 bases, 15 bases remained unmatched. Germline V gene lookup returns CDR1 MNHEY and CDR2 SMNVEV (reference sequence). CDR3 in amino acids: CASRRGLAGGSAVGEQYF. The CDR3 nucleotides are TGTGCCAGCAGGCGGGGACTAGCGGGGGGTTCAGCGGTGGGCGAGCAGTACTTC.

The rearrangement joins TRBV14 to TRBJ2-4; D perhaps matches TRBD1 (6 bases). The CDR3 extends over 14 amino acids. The V end lost 1 base, the J end lost 4 bases, and 8 bases lay between the germline ends. Looked up from germline, CDR1 is SGHDN and CDR2 is FVKESK. CDR3 sequence (DNA): TGTGCCAGCAGCCAAGTGGACAGTAAAAACATTCAGTACTTC. It codes for CASSQVDSKNIQYF.

This clone was observed a few times. J is TRBJ1-1 and V is TRBV19; TRBD1 aligns across 7 bases. This CDR3 has 16 amino acids. The V and J ends lost 3 bases and 5 bases, in that order; junction bases with no gene match: 12. Germline assignment: CDR1 LNHDA and CDR2 SQIVND (reference sequence). CDR3 DNA sequence: TGTGCCAGTAGTATCCCACGAGGACAGGTTGGAACTGAAGCTTTCTTT. Protein sequence: CASSIPRGQVGTEAFF.

The chain recombines TRBV2 with TRBJ1-1, with D hard to call. The V end lost 7 bases, the J end lost 0 bases, and 3 bases lay between the germline ends. Germline-derived CDR1 and CDR2 are SNHLY and FYNNEI. CDR3 size: 11 residues. The CDR3 region is CASIVNTEAFF. The CDR3 nucleotides read TGTGCCAGCATAGTGAACACTGAAGCTTTCTTT.

The chain has TRBV28 and TRBJ2-2; 7 positions match TRBD2. The germline V gene has CDR1 MDHEN and CDR2 SYDVKM. The CDR3 has 15 residues. V shed 7 bases, J shed 2 bases, and the junction held 7 bases outside the gene matches. As DNA, the CDR3 is TGTGCCAGCATCCCGGGGGGACTAAACACCGGGGAGCTGTTTTTT. It encodes CASIPGGLNTGELFF.

The CDR3 DNA reads as TGTGCCAGTAGTTATCCCCAGGATCACAGGAGAGTCCCTGAAGCTTTCTTT. This translates into CASSYPQDHRRVPEAFF. This chain connects TRBV19 to TRBJ1-1; D is possibly TRBD1 (5 bases). The CDR3 is made up of 17 amino acids. Germline CDR1 LNHDA, CDR2 SQIVND (reference sequence). Trimming removed 5 bases at V and 6 bases at J, with 25 bases between.

There are many counts of this clone. The gene calls are TRBV7-3 and TRBJ2-2; D is uncertain. Trimming took off 5 bases at V and 0 bases at J, with 10 bases between the two ends. The CDR3 is 15 amino acids. CDR1 and CDR2 from the germline V gene are SGHTA and FQGTGA. The CDR3 spells CASSIVSTNTGELFF. The CDR3 DNA reads TGTGCCAGCAGCATAGTATCTACGAACACCGGGGAGCTGTTTTTT.

The V gene is TRBV27, the J gene TRBJ2-1; 11 bases line up with TRBD1. The CDR3 is 13 residues long. V lost 9 bases to trimming and J lost 5 bases; unmatched junction nucleotides: 3. Germline lookup yields CDR1 MNHEY and CDR2 SMNVEV (reference sequence). The CDR3 sequence is CASSGQGDNEQFF. CDR3 sequence (DNA): TGTGCCAGTTCGGGACAGGGGGACAATGAGCAGTTCTTC.

The chain links TRBV18 to TRBJ2-5; D perhaps matches TRBD2 (5 bases). Trimming took off 3 bases at V and 1 base at J, with 18 bases between the two ends. The CDR3 extends over 17 amino acids. CDR1 and CDR2 (germline): KGHSH, LQKENI. The CDR3 DNA follows: TGTGCCAGCTCACCTCTCCGGACCCGGGGAACCCAAGAGACCCAGTACTTC. The encoded protein is CASSPLRTRGTQETQYF.

The genes are TRBV7-9 and TRBJ1-1, with 7 bases identical to TRBD1. Germline V gene lookup returns CDR1 SEHNR and CDR2 FQNEAQ (reference sequence). Germline trimming cut 2 bases from V and 4 bases from J; bases unmatched to any gene: 7. The CDR3 is 15 amino acids. CDR3 sequence (DNA): TGTGCCAGCAGCTTAACGGACAGGTTTGGCACTGAAGCTTTCTTT. The encoded protein is CASSLTDRFGTEAFF.

The table lists this clone with a count of one. This chain joins TRBV2 and TRBJ1-4; 11 positions match TRBD1. V lost 6 bases and J lost 8; bases outside the gene matches: 5. Germline values: CDR1 SNHLY, CDR2 FYNNEI. The CDR3 has 14 residues. CDR3 sequence: CASRGQGAGEKLFF. CDR3 bases: TGTGCCAGCAGAGGACAGGGGGCGGGGGAAAAACTGTTTTTT. Variable domain in full (rest from reference TRBV2 and TRBJ1-4): EPEVTQTPSHQVTQMGQEVILRCVPISNHLYFYWYRQILGQKVEFLVSFYNNEISEKSEIFDDQFSVERPDGSNFTLKIRSTKLEDSAMYFCASRGQGAGEKLFFGSGTQLSVL.

The chain employs TRBV7-2 and TRBJ2-7; a possible D gene is TRBD2 (6 bases). Trimming pared 1 base from V and 7 bases from J, leaving 17 bases between. The CDR3 sequence is 15 residues long. Per germline, CDR1 SGHTA and CDR2 FQGNSA. CDR3 coding DNA: TGTGCCAGCAGCTTAGACGCGGCGGGGCCGGGGGAGCAGTACTTC. It encodes CASSLDAAGPGEQYF.

This clone has only a few counts. V usage is TRBV29-1 and J usage is TRBJ1-2, with D hard to call. V lost 4 bases, J lost 2 bases, and 17 bases lay in between. The V gene's germline CDR1 is SQVTM and CDR2 ANQGSEA. CDR3 size: 15 residues. CDR3 DNA sequence: TGCAGCGTTGTAACGGCATCGCCGAGGAACTATGGCTACACCTTC. It encodes CSVVTASPRNYGYTF.

V and J are TRBV12-3 or TRBV12-4 and TRBJ2-1; D gene unclear. CDR3 length: 12 amino acids. Trimming took 3 bases from V and 12 from J, leaving 12 bases between them. The CDR3 coding sequence is TGTGCCAGCAGTTTCGGCCCTACGGGGCAGTTCTTC. Residues: CASSFGPTGQFF.

Notes on this clone: The same CDR3 is also encoded by other DNA sequences in this sample. The gene calls are TRBV11-2 and TRBJ2-2, with a weak D call TRBD1 (6 bases). The germline V gene encodes CDR1 SGHAT and CDR2 FQNNGV. Trimming stripped 6 bases from V and 4 bases from J, with 18 bases between. The CDR3 sequence is 16 residues long. The CDR3 region has the DNA TGTGCCAGCAGTCTACATGGGGGCGCAGGCACCGGGGAGCTGTTTTTT. Amino acid sequence: CASSLHGGAGTGELFF.

The chain couples TRBV7-6 to TRBJ2-5; D uncertain. V dropped 0 bases and J dropped 0 bases, with 5 bases sitting between them. The CDR3 is 14 residues long. Germline CDR1 reads SGHVS; CDR2 reads FNYEAQ. The chain's CDR3 is CASSLASYQETQYF. The CDR3, as DNA: TGTGCCAGCAGCTTAGCTAGTTACCAAGAGACCCAGTACTTC.

This chain joins TRBV29-1 and TRBJ2-2; 8 bases line up with TRBD1. The germline CDR1 and CDR2 sequences are SQVTM and ANQGSEA. CDR3 size: 17 residues. V lost 6 bases to trimming and J lost 4 bases; unmatched junction nucleotides: 16. CDR3 DNA: TGCAGCGTCATGACAAGGTGGGGACAGGACCTCACCGGGGAGCTGTTTTTT. It yields the protein CSVMTRWGQDLTGELFF.

This rearrangement joins TRBV5-1 to TRBJ1-2, with D maybe TRBD1 (5 bases). CDR1 is SGHRS and CDR2 is YFSETQ in the germline V gene. The ends were cut back, 0 bases at V and 4 bases at J, with 13 bases in the middle. The CDR3 loop spans 15 amino acids. Here the CDR3 reads CASSLGPGQGYGYTF. In DNA form, the CDR3 reads TGCGCCAGCAGCTTGGGGCCAGGGCAGGGCTATGGCTACACCTTC. The variable domain in full, completed from reference TRBV5-1 and TRBJ1-2, reads KAGVTQTPRYLIKTRGQQVTLSCSPISGHRSVSWYQQTPGQGLQFLFEYFSETQRNKGNFPGRFSGRQFSNSRSEMNVSTLELGDSALYLCASSLGPGQGYGYTFGSGTRLTVV.

This chain uses TRBV9 with TRBJ2-5; 7 bases line up with TRBD1. CDR3 length: 16 residues. The ends lost 0 bases at V and 0 bases at J; junction bases unmatched: 5. The germline gives CDR1 SGDLS, CDR2 YYNGEE. CDR3 sequence reads: CASSVEGGQYQETQYF. The CDR3 bases are TGTGCCAGCAGCGTAGAAGGGGGACAGTACCAAGAGACCCAGTACTTC.